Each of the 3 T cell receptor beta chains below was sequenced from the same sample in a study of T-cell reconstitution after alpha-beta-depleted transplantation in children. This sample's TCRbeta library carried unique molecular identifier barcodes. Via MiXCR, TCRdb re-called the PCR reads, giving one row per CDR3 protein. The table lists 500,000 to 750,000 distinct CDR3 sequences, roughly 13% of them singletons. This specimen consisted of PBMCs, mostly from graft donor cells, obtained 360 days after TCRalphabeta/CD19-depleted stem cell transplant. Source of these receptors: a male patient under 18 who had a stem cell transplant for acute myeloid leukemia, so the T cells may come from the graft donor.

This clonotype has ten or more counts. CDR3 residues: CASSLDQATEAFF. The DNA for the CDR3 is TGTGCCAGCAGCTTAGACCAGGCGACTGAAGCTTTCTTT. The chain couples TRBV7-9 to TRBJ1-1, with D unresolved. The germline V gene encodes CDR1 SEHNR and CDR2 FQNEAQ (reference sequence). CDR3 length: 13 residues. V was clipped by 1 base and J by 5 bases, with 8 bases between them.

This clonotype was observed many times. CDR3 region: CASRGTTVGTDTQYF. The DNA of the CDR3 is TGTGCCAGCAGGGGGACTACCGTGGGCACAGATACGCAGTATTTT. The rearrangement joins TRBV6-5 to TRBJ2-3, with 7 nucleotides matching TRBD2. CDR1 and CDR2 (germline): MNHEY, SVGAGI. The CDR3 is 15 amino acids. J gave up 1 base and V 6 bases, and 7 bases lay outside the gene matches.

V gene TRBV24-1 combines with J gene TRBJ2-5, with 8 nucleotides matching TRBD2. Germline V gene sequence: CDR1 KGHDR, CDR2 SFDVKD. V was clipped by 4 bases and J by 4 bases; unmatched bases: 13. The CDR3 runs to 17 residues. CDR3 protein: CATSDPKTGTRGETQYF. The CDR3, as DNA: TGTGCCACCAGTGACCCCAAAACCGGGACTAGAGGAGAGACCCAGTACTTC.